This TCR beta chain was documented in a study of radiotherapy plus CTLA-4 blockade in lung cancer. Measured with immunoSEQ multiplex PCR; TCRdb has only the in-frame clones, and not every one. The table lists about 27,000 clones, about three quarters of them singletons. This sample comprised peripheral blood, obtained from a patient treated with radiotherapy plus ipilimumab. This receptor was obtained from a human donor with non-small cell lung cancer who had stable disease on radiotherapy plus ipilimumab.

CDR3 residues: CASSDQSPDTQYF. The CDR3 DNA follows: TGTGCCAGCAGTGACCAGTCGCCAGATACGCAGTATTTT. J is TRBJ2-3 and V is TRBV6-5; D gene unclear. This CDR3 comprises 13 residues. The V gene lost 5 bases and the J gene lost 4 bases, with 10 bases spanning the gap. Germline CDR1 MNHEY, CDR2 SVGAGI.